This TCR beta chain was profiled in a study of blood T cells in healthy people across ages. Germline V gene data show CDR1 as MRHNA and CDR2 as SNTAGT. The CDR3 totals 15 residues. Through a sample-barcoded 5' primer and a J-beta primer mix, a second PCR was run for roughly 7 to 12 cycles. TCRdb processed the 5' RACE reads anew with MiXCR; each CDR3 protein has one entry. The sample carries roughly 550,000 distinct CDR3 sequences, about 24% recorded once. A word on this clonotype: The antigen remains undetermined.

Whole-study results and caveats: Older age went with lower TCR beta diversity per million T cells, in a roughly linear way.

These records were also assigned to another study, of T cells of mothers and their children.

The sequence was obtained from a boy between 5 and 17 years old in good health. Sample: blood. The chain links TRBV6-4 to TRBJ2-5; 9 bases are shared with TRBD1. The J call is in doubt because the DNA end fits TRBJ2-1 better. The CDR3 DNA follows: TGTGCCAGCAGCGTAGGGGGGACAGGGAATGATGAGCAGTTCTTC. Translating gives CASSVGGTGNDEQFF.